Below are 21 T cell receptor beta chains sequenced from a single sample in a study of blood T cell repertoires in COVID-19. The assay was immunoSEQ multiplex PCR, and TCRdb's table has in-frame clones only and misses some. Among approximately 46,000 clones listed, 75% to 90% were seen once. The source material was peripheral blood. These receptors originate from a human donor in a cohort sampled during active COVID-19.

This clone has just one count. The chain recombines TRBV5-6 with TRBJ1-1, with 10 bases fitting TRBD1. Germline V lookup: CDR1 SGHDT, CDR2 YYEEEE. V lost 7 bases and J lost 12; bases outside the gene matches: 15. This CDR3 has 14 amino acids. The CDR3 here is CASQYWSGTGVSFF. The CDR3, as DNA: TGTGCCAGCCAATATTGGTCCGGGACAGGGGTATCTTTCTTT.

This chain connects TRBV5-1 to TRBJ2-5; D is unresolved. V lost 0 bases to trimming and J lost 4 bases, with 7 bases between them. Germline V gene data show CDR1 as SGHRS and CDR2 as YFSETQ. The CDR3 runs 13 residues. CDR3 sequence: CASSLDILETQYF. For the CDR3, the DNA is TGCGCCAGCAGCTTGGACATTCTAGAGACCCAGTACTTC.

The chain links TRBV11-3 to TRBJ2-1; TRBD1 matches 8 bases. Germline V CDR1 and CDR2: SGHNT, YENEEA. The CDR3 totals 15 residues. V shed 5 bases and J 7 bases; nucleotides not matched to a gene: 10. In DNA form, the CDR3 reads TGTGCCAGCAGCCTCGGACAGGGATCAGCAAATGAGCAGTTCTTC. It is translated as CASSLGQGSANEQFF. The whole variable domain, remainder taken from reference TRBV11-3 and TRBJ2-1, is EAGVVQSPRYKIIEKKQPVAFWCNPISGHNTLYWYLQNLGQGPELLIRYENEEAVDDSQLPKDRFSAERLKGVDSTLKIQPAELGDSAVYLCASSLGQGSANEQFFGPGTRLTVL.

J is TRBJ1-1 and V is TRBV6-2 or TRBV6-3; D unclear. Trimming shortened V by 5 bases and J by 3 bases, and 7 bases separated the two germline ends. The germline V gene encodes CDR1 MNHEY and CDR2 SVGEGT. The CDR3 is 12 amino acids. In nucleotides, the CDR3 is TGTGCCAGCAGTCGACTGTACACTGAAGCTTTCTTT. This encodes CASSRLYTEAFF.

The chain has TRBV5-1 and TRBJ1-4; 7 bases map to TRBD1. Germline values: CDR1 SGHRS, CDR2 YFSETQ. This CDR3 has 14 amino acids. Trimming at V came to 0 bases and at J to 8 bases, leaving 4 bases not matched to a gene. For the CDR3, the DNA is TGCGCCAGCAGCTTGGGAGGGGGCGAGGAAAAACTGTTTTTT. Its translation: CASSLGGGEEKLFF.

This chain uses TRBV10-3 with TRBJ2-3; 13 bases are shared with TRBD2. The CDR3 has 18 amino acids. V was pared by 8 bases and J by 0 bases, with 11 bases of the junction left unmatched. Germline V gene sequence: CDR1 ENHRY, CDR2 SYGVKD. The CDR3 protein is CAIGRLAGGLGSTDTQYF. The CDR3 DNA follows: TGTGCCATCGGGAGACTAGCGGGGGGCCTGGGGAGCACAGATACGCAGTATTTT.

The CDR3 DNA is TGCGCCAGCAGCACCGGGACACCGAACACTGAAGCTTTCTTT. The encoded protein is CASSTGTPNTEAFF. The gene calls are TRBV5-1 and TRBJ1-1; weak D call: TRBD1 (6 bases). The CDR3 consists of 14 residues. Trimming stripped 4 bases from V and 1 base from J, with 11 bases between. Germline V gene data show CDR1 as SGHRS and CDR2 as YFSETQ.

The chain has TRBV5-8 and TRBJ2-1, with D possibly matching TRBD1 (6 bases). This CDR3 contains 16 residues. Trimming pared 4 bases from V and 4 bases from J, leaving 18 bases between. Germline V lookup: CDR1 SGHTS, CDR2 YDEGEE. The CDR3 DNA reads TGTGCCAGCAGCCGATTCCGGGACAACAAATACAATGAGCAGTTCTTC. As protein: CASSRFRDNKYNEQFF.

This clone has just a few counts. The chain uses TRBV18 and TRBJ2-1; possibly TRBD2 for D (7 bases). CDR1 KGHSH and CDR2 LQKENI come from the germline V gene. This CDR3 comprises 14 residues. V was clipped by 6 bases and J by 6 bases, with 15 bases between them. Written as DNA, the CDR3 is TGTGCCAGCTCCTCGGGGGGCCTGATCAATGAGCAGTTCTTC. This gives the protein CASSSGGLINEQFF.

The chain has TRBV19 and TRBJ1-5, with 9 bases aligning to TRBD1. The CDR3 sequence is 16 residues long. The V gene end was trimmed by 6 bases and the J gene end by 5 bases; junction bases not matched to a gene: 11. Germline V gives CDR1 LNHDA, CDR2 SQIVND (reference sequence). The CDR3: CASRSGQGISHQPQHF. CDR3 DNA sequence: TGTGCCAGTAGATCCGGACAGGGGATCTCCCATCAGCCCCAGCATTTT.

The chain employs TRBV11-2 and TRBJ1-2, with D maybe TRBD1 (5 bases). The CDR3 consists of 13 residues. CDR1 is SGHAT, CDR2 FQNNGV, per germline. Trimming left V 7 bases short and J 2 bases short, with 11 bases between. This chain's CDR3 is CASMGEGNYGYTF. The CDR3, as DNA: TGTGCCAGCATGGGGGAGGGGAACTATGGCTACACCTTC.

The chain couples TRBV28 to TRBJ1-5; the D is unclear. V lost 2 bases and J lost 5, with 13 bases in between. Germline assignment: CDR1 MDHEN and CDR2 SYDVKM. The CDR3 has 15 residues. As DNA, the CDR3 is TGTGCCAGCAGTTTACGGGGAGCGGGAGATCAGCCCCAGCATTTT. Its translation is CASSLRGAGDQPQHF.

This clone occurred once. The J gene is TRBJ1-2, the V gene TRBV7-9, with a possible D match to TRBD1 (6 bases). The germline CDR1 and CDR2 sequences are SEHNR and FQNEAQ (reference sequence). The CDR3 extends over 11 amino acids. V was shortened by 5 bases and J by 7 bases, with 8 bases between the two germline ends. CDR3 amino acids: CASSPGVGYTF. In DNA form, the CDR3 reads TGTGCCAGCAGCCCAGGGGTTGGCTACACCTTC.

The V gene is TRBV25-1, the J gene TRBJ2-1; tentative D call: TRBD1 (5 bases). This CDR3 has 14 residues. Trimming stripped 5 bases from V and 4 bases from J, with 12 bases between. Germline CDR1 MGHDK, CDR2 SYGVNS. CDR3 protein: CASSKAGIYNEQFF. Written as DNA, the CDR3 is TGTGCCAGCAGTAAGGCAGGGATTTACAATGAGCAGTTCTTC.

CDR3 DNA sequence: TGTGCCAGAAGCTTGGCAGTACCCGGGACAGCCTACGAGCAGTACTTC. Amino acid sequence: CARSLAVPGTAYEQYF. This chain links TRBV5-3 with TRBJ2-7; 7 bases agree with TRBD1. TRBV5-3 carries the ORF label, with uncertain function. The CDR3 sequence is 16 residues long. V dropped 0 bases and J dropped 2; count of bases not matched to a gene: 8.

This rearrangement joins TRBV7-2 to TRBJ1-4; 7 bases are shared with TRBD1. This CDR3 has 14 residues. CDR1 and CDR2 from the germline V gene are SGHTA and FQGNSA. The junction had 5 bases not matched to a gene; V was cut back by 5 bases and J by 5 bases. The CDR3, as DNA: TGTGCCAGCAGCCCACAGGGGAGGAATGAAAAACTGTTTTTT. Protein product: CASSPQGRNEKLFF.

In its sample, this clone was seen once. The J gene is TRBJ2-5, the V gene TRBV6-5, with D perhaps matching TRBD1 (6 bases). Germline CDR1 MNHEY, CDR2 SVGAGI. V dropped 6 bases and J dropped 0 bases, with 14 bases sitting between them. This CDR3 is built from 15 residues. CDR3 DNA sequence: TGTGCCAGCAGGGAGCCCCACAGGGACCAAGAGACCCAGTACTTC. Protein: CASREPHRDQETQYF.

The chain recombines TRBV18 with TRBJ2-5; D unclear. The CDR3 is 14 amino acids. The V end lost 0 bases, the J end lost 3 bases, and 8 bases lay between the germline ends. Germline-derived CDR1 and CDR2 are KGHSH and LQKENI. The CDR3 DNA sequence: TGTGCCAGCTCACCACCCTCGCAGAAAGAGACCCAGTACTTC. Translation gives CASSPPSQKETQYF.

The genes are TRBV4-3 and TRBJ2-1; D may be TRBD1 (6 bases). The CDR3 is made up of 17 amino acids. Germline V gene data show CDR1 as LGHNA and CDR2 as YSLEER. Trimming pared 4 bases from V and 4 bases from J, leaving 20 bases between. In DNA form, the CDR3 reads TGCGCCAGCAGCCGGTACAGAACGGGACAATTTTACAATGAGCAGTTCTTC. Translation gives CASSRYRTGQFYNEQFF.

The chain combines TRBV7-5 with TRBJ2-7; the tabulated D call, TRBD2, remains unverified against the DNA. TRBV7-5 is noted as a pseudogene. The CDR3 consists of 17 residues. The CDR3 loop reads CVRSFPGLAGGHYEQYF. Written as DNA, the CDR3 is TGTGTCAGAAGCTTTCCGGGACTAGCGGGGGGACACTACGAGCAGTACTTC.

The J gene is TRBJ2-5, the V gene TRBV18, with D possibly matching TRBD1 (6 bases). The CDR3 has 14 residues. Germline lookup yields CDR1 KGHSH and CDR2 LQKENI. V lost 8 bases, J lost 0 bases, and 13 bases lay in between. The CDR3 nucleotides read TGTGCCAGCCAGGACAGCTCGTACCAAGAGACCCAGTACTTC. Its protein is CASQDSSYQETQYF.